A selection of T cell receptor beta chains follows, all from one sample in a study of T cell repertoires in cytomegalovirus infection. TCRdb ran MiXCR on the reads and lists one entry per CDR3 protein. The sample yields approximately 260,000 distinct CDR3 sequences, over 15% seen once. The sample consisted of CD8+ T cells from PBMCs. Every receptor here comes from a human donor in good health (CMV status not recorded). Some clones in this sample may be carry-over from other donors' samples. Both conserved end residues are part of each CDR3. Each record gives: CDR3 protein, clone size, CDR3 length, V gene. Not all rows give a size; the values are once, few, many and, for expanded clones, a class.

CDR3 protein: CASSYGPNTEAFF
clone size: .
CDR3 length: 13
V gene: TRBV6-5

CDR3 protein: CASSLITGDQPQHF
clone size: many
CDR3 length: 14
V gene: TRBV12-3/TRBV12-4

CDR3 protein: CASSLHTGDTEAFF
clone size: .
CDR3 length: 14
V gene: TRBV6-5

CDR3 protein: CASSQDAAGVHYEQYF
clone size: few
CDR3 length: 16
V gene: TRBV4-1

CDR3 protein: CASSPNDPGSFYSDEQYF
clone size: .
CDR3 length: 18
V gene: TRBV18

CDR3 protein: CASSTRQVAGRYNEQFF
clone size: .
CDR3 length: 17
V gene: TRBV19

CDR3 protein: CASHHPGGQTQYF
clone size: .
CDR3 length: 13
V gene: TRBV6-5

CDR3 protein: CASSQTPPVAAALWDTQYF
clone size: .
CDR3 length: 19
V gene: TRBV3-1

CDR3 protein: CASSQASGTYGYTF
clone size: .
CDR3 length: 14
V gene: TRBV14

CDR3 protein: CASTWGQPYNEQFF
clone size: .
CDR3 length: 14
V gene: TRBV11-1

CDR3 protein: CAITPGQGAAETQYF
clone size: few
CDR3 length: 15
V gene: TRBV7-3

CDR3 protein: CASSLNFIADRGSGYTF
clone size: many
CDR3 length: 17
V gene: TRBV12-3/TRBV12-4

CDR3 protein: CASSIVQVASPQHF
clone size: .
CDR3 length: 14
V gene: TRBV19

CDR3 protein: CASGLVSRISYEQYF
clone size: .
CDR3 length: 15
V gene: TRBV12-5

CDR3 protein: CASSLLYSSYNEQFF
clone size: many
CDR3 length: 15
V gene: TRBV7-3